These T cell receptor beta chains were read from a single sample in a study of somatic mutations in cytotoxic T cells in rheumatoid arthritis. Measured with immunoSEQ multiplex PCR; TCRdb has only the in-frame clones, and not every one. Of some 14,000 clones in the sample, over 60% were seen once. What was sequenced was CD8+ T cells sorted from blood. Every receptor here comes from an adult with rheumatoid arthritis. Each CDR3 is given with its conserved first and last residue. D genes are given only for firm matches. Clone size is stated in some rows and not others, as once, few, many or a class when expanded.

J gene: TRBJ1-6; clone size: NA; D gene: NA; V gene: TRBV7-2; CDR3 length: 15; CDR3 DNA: TGTGCCAGCAGCTTAGGGCGGGGCCTCGGGGCACCCCTCCACTTT; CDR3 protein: CASSLGRGLGAPLHF
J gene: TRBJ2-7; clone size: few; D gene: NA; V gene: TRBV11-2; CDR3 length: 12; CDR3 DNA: TGTGCCAGCAGCCGAATCTCCTACGAGCAGTACTTC; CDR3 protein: CASSRISYEQYF
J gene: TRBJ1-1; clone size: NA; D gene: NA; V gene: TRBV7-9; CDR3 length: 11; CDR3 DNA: TGTGCCAGCAGCTTAGATACTGAAGCTTTCTTT; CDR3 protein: CASSLDTEAFF
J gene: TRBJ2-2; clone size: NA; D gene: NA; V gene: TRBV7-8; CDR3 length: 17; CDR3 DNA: TGTGCCAGCAGCTTCAATGGGCGTCAGGGGAACACCGGGGAGCTGTTTTTT; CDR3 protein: CASSFNGRQGNTGELFF
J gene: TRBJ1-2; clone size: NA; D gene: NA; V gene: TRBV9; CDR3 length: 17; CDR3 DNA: TGTGCCAGCAGCGTAGATTCGGTGACACCGACTAACTATGGCTACACCTTC; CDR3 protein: CASSVDSVTPTNYGYTF
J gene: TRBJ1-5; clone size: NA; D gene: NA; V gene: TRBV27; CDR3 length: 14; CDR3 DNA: TGTGCCAGCAGTTTATGGGGCCGGGATCAGCCCCAGCATTTT; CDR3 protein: CASSLWGRDQPQHF
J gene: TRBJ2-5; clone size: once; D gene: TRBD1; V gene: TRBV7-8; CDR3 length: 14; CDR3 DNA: TGTGCCAGCAGCCCGTCACAGGGGTTGGAGACCCAGTACTTC; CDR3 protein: CASSPSQGLETQYF
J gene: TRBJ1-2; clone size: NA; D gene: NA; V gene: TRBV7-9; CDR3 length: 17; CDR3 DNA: TGTGCCAGCAGCTCACCCCTACAGGGAGGTGCTAACTATGGCTACACCTTC; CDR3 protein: CASSSPLQGGANYGYTF
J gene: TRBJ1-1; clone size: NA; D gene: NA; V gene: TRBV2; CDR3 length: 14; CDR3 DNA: TGTGCCAGCAGTGGGGAAGGTGGCAGGCTTGAAGCTTTCTTT; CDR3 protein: CASSGEGGRLEAFF
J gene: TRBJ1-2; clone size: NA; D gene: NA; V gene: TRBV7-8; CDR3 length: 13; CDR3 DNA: TGTGCCAGCAGCTTAGGAACCGGGGGCGGCTACACCTTC; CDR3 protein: CASSLGTGGGYTF
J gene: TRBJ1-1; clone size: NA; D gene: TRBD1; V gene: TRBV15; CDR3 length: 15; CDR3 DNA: TGTGCCACCAGCATAACAGGGGGCGTTATCACTGAAGCTTTCTTT; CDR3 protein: CATSITGGVITEAFF
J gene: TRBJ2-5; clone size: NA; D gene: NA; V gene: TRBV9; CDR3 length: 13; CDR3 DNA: TGTGCCAGCAGCCCACGGCCTAAGGAGACCCAGTACTTC; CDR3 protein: CASSPRPKETQYF
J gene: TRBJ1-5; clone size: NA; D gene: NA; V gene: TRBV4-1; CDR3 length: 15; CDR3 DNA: TGCGCCAGCAGCGCGGGTCCTCTACTCAATCAGCCCCAGCATTTT; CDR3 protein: CASSAGPLLNQPQHF
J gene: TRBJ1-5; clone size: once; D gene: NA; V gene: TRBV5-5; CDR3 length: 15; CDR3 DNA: TGTGCCAGCAGCTTGGTAGGGGCCAAAAATCAGCCCCAGCATTTT; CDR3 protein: CASSLVGAKNQPQHF
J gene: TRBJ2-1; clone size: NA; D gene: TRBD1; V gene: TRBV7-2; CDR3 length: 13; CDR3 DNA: TGTGCCAGCAGCCCCGTCCCGGGACAGGCTCCGTTCTTC; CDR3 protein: CASSPVPGQAPFF
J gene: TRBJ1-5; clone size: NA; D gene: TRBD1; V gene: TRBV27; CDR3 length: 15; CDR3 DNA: TGTGCCAGCAGTTTATGGTACAGGGGCGGCCAGCCCCAGCATTTT; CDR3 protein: CASSLWYRGGQPQHF
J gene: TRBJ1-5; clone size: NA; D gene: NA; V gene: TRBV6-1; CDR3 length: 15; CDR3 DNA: TGTGCCAGCAGATCCCTCCTGGGGGGGGGTCAGCCCCAGCATTTT; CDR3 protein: CASRSLLGGGQPQHF
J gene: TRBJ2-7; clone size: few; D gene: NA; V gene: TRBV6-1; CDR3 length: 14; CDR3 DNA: TGTGCCAGCAGTGACGTGGGTTTCTCCTACGAGCAGTACTTC; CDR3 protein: CASSDVGFSYEQYF
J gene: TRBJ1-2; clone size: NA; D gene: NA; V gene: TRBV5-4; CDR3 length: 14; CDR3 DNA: TGTGCCAGCAGCCCCCGTGGCAGACTCTATGGCTACACCTTC; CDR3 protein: CASSPRGRLYGYTF
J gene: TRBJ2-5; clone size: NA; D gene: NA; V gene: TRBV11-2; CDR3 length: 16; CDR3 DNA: TGTGCCAGCAGCCCCTACGGGGTCGGGGGTCTGGAGACCCAGTACTTC; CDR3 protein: CASSPYGVGGLETQYF
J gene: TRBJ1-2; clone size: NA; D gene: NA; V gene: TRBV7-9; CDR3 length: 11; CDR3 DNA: TGTGCCAGCAGACACAGGGTTGGCTACACCTTC; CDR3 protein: CASRHRVGYTF
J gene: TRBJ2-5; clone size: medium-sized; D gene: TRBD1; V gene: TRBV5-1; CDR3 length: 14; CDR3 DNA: TGCGCCAGCAGCTTGGCGGACAGGCAAGAGACCCAGTACTTC; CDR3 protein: CASSLADRQETQYF
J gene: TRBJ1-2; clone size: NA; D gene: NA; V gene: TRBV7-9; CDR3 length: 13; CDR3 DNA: TGTGCCAGCAGCTCCGGGGTGGACTATGGCTACACCTTC; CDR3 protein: CASSSGVDYGYTF
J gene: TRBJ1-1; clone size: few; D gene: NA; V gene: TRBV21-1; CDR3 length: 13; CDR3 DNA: TGTGCCAGCATCACCCTGGGGGGTTTGGGAGCTTTCTTT; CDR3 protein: CASITLGGLGAFF